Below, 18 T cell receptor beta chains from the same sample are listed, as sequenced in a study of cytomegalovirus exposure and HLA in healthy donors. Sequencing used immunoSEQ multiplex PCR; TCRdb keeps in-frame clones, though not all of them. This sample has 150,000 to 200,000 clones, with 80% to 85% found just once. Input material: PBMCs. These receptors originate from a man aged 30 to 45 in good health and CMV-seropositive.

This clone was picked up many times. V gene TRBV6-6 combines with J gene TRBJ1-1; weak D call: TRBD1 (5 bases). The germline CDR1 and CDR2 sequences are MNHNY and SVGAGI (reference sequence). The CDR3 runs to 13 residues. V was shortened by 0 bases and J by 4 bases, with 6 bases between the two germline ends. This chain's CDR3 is CASSYSGGTEAFF. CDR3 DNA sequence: TGTGCCAGCAGTTACTCGGGGGGCACTGAAGCTTTCTTT.

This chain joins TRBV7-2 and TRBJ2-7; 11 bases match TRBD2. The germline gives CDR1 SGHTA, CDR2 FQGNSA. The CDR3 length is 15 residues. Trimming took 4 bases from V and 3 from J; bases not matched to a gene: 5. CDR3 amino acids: CASSYLAGGGYEQYF. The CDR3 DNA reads TGTGCCAGCAGCTACCTAGCGGGGGGAGGCTACGAGCAGTACTTC. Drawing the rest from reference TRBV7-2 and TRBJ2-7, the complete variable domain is GAGVSQSPSNKVTEKGKDVELRCDPISGHTALYWYRQSLGQGLEFLIYFQGNSAPDKSGLPSDRFSAERTGGSVSTLTIQRTQQEDSAVYLCASSYLAGGGYEQYFGPGTRLTVT.

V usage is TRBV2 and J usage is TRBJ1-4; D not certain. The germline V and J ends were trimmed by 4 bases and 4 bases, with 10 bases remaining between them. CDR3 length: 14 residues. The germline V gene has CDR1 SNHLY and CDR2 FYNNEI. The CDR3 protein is CASSVRALNEKLFF. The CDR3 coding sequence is TGTGCCAGCAGTGTGAGGGCCCTTAATGAAAAACTGTTTTTT.

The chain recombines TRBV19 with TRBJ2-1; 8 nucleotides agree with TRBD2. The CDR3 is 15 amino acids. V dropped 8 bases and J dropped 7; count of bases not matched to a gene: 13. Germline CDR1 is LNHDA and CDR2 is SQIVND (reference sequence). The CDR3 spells CASGRRASGRNEQFF. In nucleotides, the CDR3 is TGTGCCAGTGGGAGAAGGGCTAGCGGGCGGAATGAGCAGTTCTTC.

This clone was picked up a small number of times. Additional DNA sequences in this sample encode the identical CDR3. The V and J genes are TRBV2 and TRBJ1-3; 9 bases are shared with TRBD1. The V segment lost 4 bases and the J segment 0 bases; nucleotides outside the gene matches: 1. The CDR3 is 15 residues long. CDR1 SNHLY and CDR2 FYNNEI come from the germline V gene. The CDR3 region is CASSGTGASGNTIYF. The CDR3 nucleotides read TGTGCCAGCAGTGGGACAGGGGCCTCTGGAAACACCATATATTTT.

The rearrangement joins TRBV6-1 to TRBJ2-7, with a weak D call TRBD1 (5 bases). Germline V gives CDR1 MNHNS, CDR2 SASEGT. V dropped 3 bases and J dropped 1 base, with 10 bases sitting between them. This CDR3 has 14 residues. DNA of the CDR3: TGTGCCAGCAGTGATCAGCCAGGGTCCTACGAGCAGTACTTC. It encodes CASSDQPGSYEQYF.

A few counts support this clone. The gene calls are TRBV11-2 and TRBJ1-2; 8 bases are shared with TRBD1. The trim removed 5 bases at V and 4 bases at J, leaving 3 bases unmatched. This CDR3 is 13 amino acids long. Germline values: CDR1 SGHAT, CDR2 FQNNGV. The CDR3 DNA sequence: TGTGCCAGCAGCGACACAGGGGGCTATGGCTACACCTTC. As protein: CASSDTGGYGYTF.

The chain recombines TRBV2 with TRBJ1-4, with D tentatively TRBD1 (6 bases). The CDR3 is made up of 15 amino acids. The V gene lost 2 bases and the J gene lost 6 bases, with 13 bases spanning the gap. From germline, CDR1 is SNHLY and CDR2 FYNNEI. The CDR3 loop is CASSEWGGRDEKLFF. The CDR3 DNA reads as TGTGCCAGCAGTGAATGGGGGGGGCGAGATGAAAAACTGTTTTTT. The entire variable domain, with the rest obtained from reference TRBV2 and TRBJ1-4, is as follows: EPEVTQTPSHQVTQMGQEVILRCVPISNHLYFYWYRQILGQKVEFLVSFYNNEISEKSEIFDDQFSVERPDGSNFTLKIRSTKLEDSAMYFCASSEWGGRDEKLFFGSGTQLSVL.

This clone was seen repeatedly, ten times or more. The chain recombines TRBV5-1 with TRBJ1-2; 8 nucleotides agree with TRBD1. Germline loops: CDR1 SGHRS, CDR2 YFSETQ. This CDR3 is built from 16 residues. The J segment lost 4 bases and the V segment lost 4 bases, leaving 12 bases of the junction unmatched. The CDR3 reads CASSARTGWEGYGYTF. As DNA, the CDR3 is TGCGCCAGCAGCGCCCGGACAGGGTGGGAAGGCTATGGCTACACCTTC.

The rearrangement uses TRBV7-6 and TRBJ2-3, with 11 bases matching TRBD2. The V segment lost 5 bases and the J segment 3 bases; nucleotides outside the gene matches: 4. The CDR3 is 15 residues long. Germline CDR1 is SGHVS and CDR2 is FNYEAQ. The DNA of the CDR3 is TGTGCCAGCAGCAATAGCGGGGGGGTTACAGATACGCAGTATTTT. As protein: CASSNSGGVTDTQYF.

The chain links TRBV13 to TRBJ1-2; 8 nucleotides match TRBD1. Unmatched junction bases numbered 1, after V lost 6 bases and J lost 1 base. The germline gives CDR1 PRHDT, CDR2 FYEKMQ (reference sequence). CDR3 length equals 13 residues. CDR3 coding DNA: TGTGCCAGCAGGGACAGGGTTAACTATGGCTACACCTTC. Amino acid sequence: CASRDRVNYGYTF.

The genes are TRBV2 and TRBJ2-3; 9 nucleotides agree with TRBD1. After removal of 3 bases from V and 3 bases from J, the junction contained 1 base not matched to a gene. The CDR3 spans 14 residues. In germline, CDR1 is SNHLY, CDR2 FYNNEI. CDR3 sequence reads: CASSDGTGTDTQYF. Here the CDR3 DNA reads TGTGCCAGCAGTGACGGGACAGGGACAGATACGCAGTATTTT.

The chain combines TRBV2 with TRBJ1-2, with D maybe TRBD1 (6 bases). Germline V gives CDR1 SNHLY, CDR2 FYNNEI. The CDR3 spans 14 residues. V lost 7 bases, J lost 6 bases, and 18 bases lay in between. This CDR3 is CASTEDPGGDGYTF. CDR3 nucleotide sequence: TGTGCCAGCACGGAGGATCCGGGGGGCGATGGCTACACCTTC. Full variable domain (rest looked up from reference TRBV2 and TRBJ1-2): EPEVTQTPSHQVTQMGQEVILRCVPISNHLYFYWYRQILGQKVEFLVSFYNNEISEKSEIFDDQFSVERPDGSNFTLKIRSTKLEDSAMYFCASTEDPGGDGYTFGSGTRLTVV.

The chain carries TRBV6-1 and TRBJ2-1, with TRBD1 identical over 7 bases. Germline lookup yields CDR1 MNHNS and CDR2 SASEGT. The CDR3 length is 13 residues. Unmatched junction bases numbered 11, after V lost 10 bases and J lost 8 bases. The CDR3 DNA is TGTGCCACTAACAGGGGAGAGGAGGATGAGCAGTTCTTC. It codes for CATNRGEEDEQFF.

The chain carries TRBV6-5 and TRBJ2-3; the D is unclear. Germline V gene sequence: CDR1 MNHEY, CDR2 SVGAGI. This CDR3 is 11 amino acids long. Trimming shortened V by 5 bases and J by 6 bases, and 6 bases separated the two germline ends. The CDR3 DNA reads TGTGCCAGCAGTCTCCGGGATACGCAGTATTTT. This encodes CASSLRDTQYF.

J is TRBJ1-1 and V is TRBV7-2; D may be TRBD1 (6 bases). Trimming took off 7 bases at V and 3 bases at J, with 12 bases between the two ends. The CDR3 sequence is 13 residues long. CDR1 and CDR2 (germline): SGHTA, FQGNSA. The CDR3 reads CASKGRTDTEAFF. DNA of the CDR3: TGTGCCAGCAAAGGACGGACAGACACTGAAGCTTTCTTT.

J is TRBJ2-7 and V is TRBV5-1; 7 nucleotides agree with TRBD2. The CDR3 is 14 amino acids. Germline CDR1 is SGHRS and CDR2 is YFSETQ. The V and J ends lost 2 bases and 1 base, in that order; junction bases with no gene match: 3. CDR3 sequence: CASSFYGGSYEQYF. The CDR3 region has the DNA TGCGCCAGCAGCTTCTACGGGGGGTCCTACGAGCAGTACTTC.

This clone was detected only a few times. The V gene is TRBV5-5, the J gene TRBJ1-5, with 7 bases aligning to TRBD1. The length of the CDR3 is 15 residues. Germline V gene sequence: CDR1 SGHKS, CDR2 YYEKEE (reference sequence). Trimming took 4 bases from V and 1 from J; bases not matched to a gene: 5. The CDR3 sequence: CASSETGSSNQPQHF. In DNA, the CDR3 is TGTGCCAGCAGCGAGACAGGGTCCAGCAATCAGCCCCAGCATTTT.